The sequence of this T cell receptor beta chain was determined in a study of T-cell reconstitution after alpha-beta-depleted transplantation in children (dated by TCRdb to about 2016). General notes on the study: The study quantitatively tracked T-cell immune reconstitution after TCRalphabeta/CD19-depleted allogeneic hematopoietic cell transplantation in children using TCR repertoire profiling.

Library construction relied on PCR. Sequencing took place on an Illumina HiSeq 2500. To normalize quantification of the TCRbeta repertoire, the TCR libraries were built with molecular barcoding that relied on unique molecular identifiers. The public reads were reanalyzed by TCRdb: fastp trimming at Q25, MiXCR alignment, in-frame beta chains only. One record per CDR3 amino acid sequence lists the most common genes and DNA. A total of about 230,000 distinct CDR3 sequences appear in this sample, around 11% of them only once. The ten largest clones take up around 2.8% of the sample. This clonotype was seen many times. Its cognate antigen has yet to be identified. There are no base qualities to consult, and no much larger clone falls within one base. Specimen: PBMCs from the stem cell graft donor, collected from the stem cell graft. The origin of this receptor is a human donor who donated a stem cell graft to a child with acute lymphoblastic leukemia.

The nucleotides are TGCAGTGCTAGATCCCTCTATGGCTACACCTTC. Its product reads: CSARSLYGYTF. This chain is built from TRBV20-1 and TRBJ1-2, with no confidently assigned D gene. V is cut by 2 bases and J by 4 bases, and the space between the germline ends is 5 bases. Reading from cysteine to phenylalanine, the CDR3 counts 11 amino acids. Here the CDR3 DNA is all that survives: 33 bases in frame from base 1. Reading the germline V gene (reference sequence) gives CDR1 DFQATT and CDR2 SNEGSKA.